Below, 27 T cell receptor beta chains from the same sample are listed, as sequenced in a study of radiation and T cells in renal cell carcinoma. Time point specified: blood 4 weeks post-SBRT, at nephrectomy. Sample treatment: 15 Gy SBRT to primary tumor, nephrectomy 4 weeks later. Some clones are missing from TCRdb's copy, which holds only in-frame ones; the method was immunoSEQ multiplex PCR. Among 140,000 or so clones listed, approximately 86% were seen once. The input for sequencing was blood, taken from a patient whose treatment included radiotherapy and nephrectomy. These receptors all stem from a woman in her forties or fifties with renal cell carcinoma.

The chain employs TRBV9 and TRBJ2-1; TRBD1 is a possible D gene (6 bases). The CDR3 has 17 residues. The germline V gene has CDR1 SGDLS and CDR2 YYNGEE. V gave up 4 bases and J gave up 3 bases, with 20 bases separating them. CDR3 bases: TGTGCCAGCAGCCAATCGGCACAGGGATACCTCTACAATGAGCAGTTCTTC. Residues: CASSQSAQGYLYNEQFF.

The V gene is TRBV18, the J gene TRBJ1-4; no firm D call. The CDR3 totals 14 residues. The V end lost 0 bases, the J end lost 5 bases, and 7 bases lay between the germline ends. Per germline, CDR1 KGHSH and CDR2 LQKENI. CDR3 nucleotide sequence: TGTGCCAGCTCACCACCGAATTACAATGAAAAACTGTTTTTT. Its translation: CASSPPNYNEKLFF.

V is TRBV27 and J is TRBJ2-7; D tentatively reads TRBD1 or TRBD2 (6 bases each). Per germline, CDR1 MNHEY and CDR2 SMNVEV (reference sequence). The CDR3 spans 15 residues. With 2 bases removed from V and 5 bases from J, the gap between germline ends came to 16 bases. The CDR3 bases are TGTGCCAGCAGTTTAGGGTGGGGGGCGAAGGACGAGCAGTACTTC. This codes for CASSLGWGAKDEQYF.

The chain employs TRBV18 and TRBJ2-5; 9 bases align to TRBD1. V was clipped by 4 bases and J by 5 bases; unmatched bases: 5. Germline CDR1 and CDR2: KGHSH and LQKENI. This CDR3 has 14 residues. The CDR3 DNA reads TGTGCCAGCTCACGCGGGACAGGGACGGAGACCCAGTACTTC. Residues: CASSRGTGTETQYF.

The rearrangement uses TRBV28 and TRBJ2-5; 9 nucleotides match TRBD1. Looked up from germline, CDR1 is MDHEN and CDR2 is SYDVKM. CDR3 size: 15 residues. J lost 4 bases, V lost 2 bases, and 5 bases had no gene match. In nucleotides, the CDR3 is TGTGCCAGCAGTTTACGGGACAGGGTCAGAGAGACCCAGTACTTC. Amino acid sequence: CASSLRDRVRETQYF.

The chain links TRBV7-2 to TRBJ1-1; 7 positions match TRBD1. This CDR3 region has 15 residues. V trimming: 1 base; J trimming: 8 bases; junction bases outside the gene matches: 10. The germline CDR1 and CDR2 sequences are SGHTA and FQGNSA. In DNA form, the CDR3 reads TGTGCCAGCAGCTTAGTGCTTACAGGGGCGATAGAAGCTTTCTTT. Protein sequence: CASSLVLTGAIEAFF.

The V and J genes are TRBV4-1 and TRBJ2-7; tentatively, D is TRBD2 (6 bases). The CDR3 has 15 residues. Germline V lookup: CDR1 MGHRA, CDR2 YSYEKL. Trimming removed 0 bases at V and 2 bases at J, with 11 bases between. In nucleotides, the CDR3 is TGCGCCAGCAGCCAAGATCGTAGCGGAACCTACGAGCAGTACTTC. This sequence encodes CASSQDRSGTYEQYF.

The chain is built from TRBV7-2 and TRBJ2-1, with D perhaps TRBD2 (5 bases). This CDR3 contains 13 residues. Germline CDR1 and CDR2: SGHTA and FQGNSA. The ends were cut back, 1 base at V and 5 bases at J, with 6 bases in the middle. As DNA, the CDR3 is TGTGCCAGCAGCTTAGGACTACACAATGAGCAGTTCTTC. The encoded protein is CASSLGLHNEQFF.

J is TRBJ2-1 and V is TRBV28, with TRBD2 matching over 8 bases. Germline V CDR1 and CDR2: MDHEN, SYDVKM. V dropped 4 bases and J dropped 8; count of bases not matched to a gene: 7. There are 14 residues in the CDR3. CDR3: CASSSPGGQDEQFF. For the CDR3, the DNA is TGTGCCAGCAGTTCCCCGGGGGGGCAGGATGAGCAGTTCTTC.

The gene calls are TRBV5-4 and TRBJ1-5; the D gene is possibly TRBD1 (5 bases). V was shortened by 1 base and J by 7 bases, with 15 bases between the two germline ends. The CDR3 spans 15 residues. Looked up from germline, CDR1 is SGHNT and CDR2 is YYREEE (reference sequence). As DNA, the CDR3 is TGTGCCAGCAGCTTGTCGGGGCACGTCGGCCAGCCCCAGCATTTT. This sequence encodes CASSLSGHVGQPQHF.

This sequence joins TRBV2 and TRBJ2-1; tentative D call: TRBD2 (5 bases). CDR1 is SNHLY and CDR2 is FYNNEI in the germline V gene. V gave up 6 bases and J gave up 6 bases, with 12 bases separating them. The length of the CDR3 is 13 residues. CDR3 nucleotides: TGTGCCAGCAGGTATAGCGCAGGCAATGAGCAGTTCTTC. Its protein product is CASRYSAGNEQFF.

This chain uses TRBV10-1 with TRBJ2-7; D is undetermined. The CDR3 loop spans 13 amino acids. CDR1 is WNHNN and CDR2 is SYGVQD in the germline V gene (reference sequence). V was shortened by 3 bases and J by 3 bases, with 9 bases between the two germline ends. This CDR3 is CASSDNGIYEQYF. CDR3 bases: TGCGCCAGCAGTGATAACGGAATCTACGAGCAGTACTTC.

The chain uses TRBV30 and TRBJ1-6, with D perhaps matching TRBD1 (6 bases). This CDR3 is 13 amino acids long. Germline CDR1 and CDR2: GTSNPN and SVGIG (reference sequence). Trimming stripped 0 bases from V and 7 bases from J, with 7 bases between. CDR3: CAWSVGQNSPLHF. The CDR3 region has the DNA TGTGCCTGGAGTGTTGGACAGAATTCACCCCTCCACTTT.

This clone was seen a few times. V is TRBV7-2 and J is TRBJ2-5, with D perhaps TRBD2 (6 bases). Germline V gene data show CDR1 as SGHTA and CDR2 as FQGNSA. The CDR3 is 16 residues long. Trimming left V 5 bases short and J 3 bases short, with 19 bases between. In nucleotides, the CDR3 is TGTGCCAGCAGCCCGCACCTCGGGAGACGGGAAGAGACCCAGTACTTC. It is translated as CASSPHLGRREETQYF.

The chain carries TRBV10-2 and TRBJ2-4; TRBD2 agrees at 10 bases. The CDR3 has 18 amino acids. V dropped 2 bases and J dropped 0; count of bases not matched to a gene: 7. Germline V gene sequence: CDR1 WSHSY, CDR2 SAAADI. This CDR3 reads CASSERLAGDLAKNIQYF. The CDR3 DNA reads TGCGCCAGCAGTGAGCGGCTAGCGGGGGACCTAGCCAAAAACATTCAGTACTTC.

V and J are TRBV19 and TRBJ2-7, with D possibly matching TRBD1 (6 bases). CDR1 and CDR2 from the germline V gene are LNHDA and SQIVND (reference sequence). The CDR3 runs to 15 residues. Trimming removed 4 bases at V and 3 bases at J, with 16 bases between. The CDR3 is CASSTPDSGFYEQYF. CDR3 DNA sequence: TGTGCCAGTAGTACTCCGGACAGCGGATTCTACGAGCAGTACTTC.

The V gene is TRBV6-6, the J gene TRBJ1-4, with D uncertain. CDR3 length: 14 amino acids. Germline values: CDR1 MNHNY, CDR2 SVGAGI (reference sequence). V lost 0 bases to trimming and J lost 6 bases, with 8 bases between them. In DNA, the CDR3 is TGTGCCAGCAGTTACTCGGGCGGTGATGAAAAACTGTTTTTT. Amino acid sequence: CASSYSGGDEKLFF.

The chain links TRBV6-1 to TRBJ1-3; D unresolved. Germline CDR1 and CDR2: MNHNS and SASEGT. The V end was cut by 2 bases, the J end by 0 bases, with 8 bases between. The CDR3 is 15 amino acids. The CDR3 sequence: CASSEPDDSGNTIYF. The CDR3 nucleotides read TGTGCCAGCAGTGAACCAGATGACTCTGGAAACACCATATATTTT.

This clone has a single count. This sequence joins TRBV30 and TRBJ1-2; D possibly corresponds to TRBD1 (5 bases). In germline, CDR1 is GTSNPN, CDR2 SVGIG (reference sequence). The V gene lost 0 bases and the J gene lost 2 bases, with 13 bases spanning the gap. CDR3 length equals 15 residues. CDR3 region: CAWSVFRGVNYGYTF. CDR3 DNA sequence: TGTGCCTGGAGTGTTTTTAGAGGGGTGAACTATGGCTACACCTTC.

The CDR3 region is CASRGQGAHNTEAFF. CDR3 DNA sequence: TGTGCCAGCAGGGGGCAGGGGGCACACAACACTGAAGCTTTCTTT. This chain joins TRBV6-6 and TRBJ1-1, with 8 bases identical to TRBD1. In germline, CDR1 is MNHNY, CDR2 SVGAGI (reference sequence). This CDR3 contains 15 residues. J was trimmed by 2 bases and V by 6 bases; bases with no gene match: 8.

This chain links TRBV9 with TRBJ1-1; D remains unclear. The germline V and J ends were trimmed by 6 bases and 3 bases, with 9 bases remaining between them. The germline gives CDR1 SGDLS, CDR2 YYNGEE. This CDR3 has 12 amino acids. CDR3 bases: TGTGCCAGCAACAGAGGCGACACTGAAGCTTTCTTT. Its protein product is CASNRGDTEAFF.

The rearrangement uses TRBV6-1 and TRBJ1-1; no clear D gene. V was shortened by 1 base and J by 5 bases, with 14 bases between the two germline ends. In germline, CDR1 is MNHNS, CDR2 SASEGT. This CDR3 is 15 amino acids long. CDR3 nucleotides: TGTGCCAGCAGTGAAGGTAGGATTTTGGATACTGAAGCTTTCTTT. It yields the protein CASSEGRILDTEAFF.

This chain connects TRBV7-6 to TRBJ1-1, with 7 bases fitting TRBD1. Trimming at V came to 3 bases and at J to 4 bases, leaving 14 bases not matched to a gene. The CDR3 consists of 17 residues. CDR1 is SGHVS and CDR2 is FNYEAQ in the germline V gene. DNA for the CDR3: TGTGCCAGCAGCTTGGACCCGACAGGGAAGGAGAGCACTGAAGCTTTCTTT. This translates into CASSLDPTGKESTEAFF.

This chain connects TRBV18 to TRBJ2-7, with a weak D call TRBD2 (6 bases). V was shortened by 5 bases and J by 4 bases, with 12 bases between the two germline ends. The germline gives CDR1 KGHSH, CDR2 LQKENI. The CDR3 spans 13 residues. CDR3 sequence reads: CASSSSSGYEQYF. The CDR3 DNA sequence: TGTGCCAGCTCATCTAGTAGCGGTTACGAGCAGTACTTC.

This clone appeared a few times. The chain joins TRBV9 to TRBJ1-4, with D uncertain. V gave up 2 bases and J gave up 3 bases, with 8 bases separating them. Germline loops: CDR1 SGDLS, CDR2 YYNGEE. The CDR3 is 14 residues long. This CDR3 is CASSVRHSNEKLFF. The CDR3 DNA reads as TGTGCCAGCAGCGTTCGACATTCTAATGAAAAACTGTTTTTT.

V is TRBV2 and J is TRBJ2-2; tentatively, D is TRBD1 (5 bases). The germline V gene has CDR1 SNHLY and CDR2 FYNNEI. Trimming pared 9 bases from V and 8 bases from J, leaving 16 bases between. The CDR3 loop spans 13 amino acids. In nucleotides, the CDR3 is TGTGCCAGTACGCAGCAGGGATCTGGGGAGCTGTTTTTT. This codes for CASTQQGSGELFF.

The chain uses TRBV9 and TRBJ1-5; D might be TRBD1 (5 bases). Germline loops: CDR1 SGDLS, CDR2 YYNGEE. Trimming took 3 bases from V and 4 from J, leaving 17 bases between them. The CDR3 loop spans 16 amino acids. The chain's CDR3 is CASSDTSRALNQPQHF. Written as DNA, the CDR3 is TGTGCCAGCAGCGATACTTCCAGGGCGTTAAATCAGCCCCAGCATTTT.